This T cell receptor (beta chain) was observed in a study of T cells in Graves' hyperthyroidism and ophthalmopathy. The study, taken as a whole, reports: Clonotypes that were expanded in thyroid above 0.001 mostly appeared in blood too.

The V and J ends lost 0 bases and 0 bases, in that order; junction bases with no gene match: 12. There are 19 residues in the CDR3. CDR1 is SGHVS and CDR2 is FQNEAQ in the germline V gene. There were TCR beta CDR3 regions amplified from RNA transcripts. TCR CDR3 regions were first amplified by RT-PCR with HTBI primers. From the multiplex PCR reads, TCRdb called clonotypes with MiXCR, one entry per CDR3 protein. The sample carries hundreds of thousands of distinct CDR3 sequences, around 16% recorded once. There are many counts of this clonotype. Antigen specificity is unknown. Patients with uncontrolled infections, other autoimmune diseases, pregnancy or lactation were excluded. Clinical symptoms, serum thyroxine and TRAb, thyroid ultrasound and orbital computed tomography were used for the diagnoses.

The chain carries TRBV7-8 and TRBJ2-3; 7 bases are shared with TRBD1. The sequence derives from a young woman with Graves' hyperthyroidism. Sequencing used blood. The DNA of the CDR3 is TGTGCCAGCAGCTTAGCGAGGGGGCGACCGGGACGGAGCACAGATACGCAGTATTTT. Amino acid sequence: CASSLARGRPGRSTDTQYF.